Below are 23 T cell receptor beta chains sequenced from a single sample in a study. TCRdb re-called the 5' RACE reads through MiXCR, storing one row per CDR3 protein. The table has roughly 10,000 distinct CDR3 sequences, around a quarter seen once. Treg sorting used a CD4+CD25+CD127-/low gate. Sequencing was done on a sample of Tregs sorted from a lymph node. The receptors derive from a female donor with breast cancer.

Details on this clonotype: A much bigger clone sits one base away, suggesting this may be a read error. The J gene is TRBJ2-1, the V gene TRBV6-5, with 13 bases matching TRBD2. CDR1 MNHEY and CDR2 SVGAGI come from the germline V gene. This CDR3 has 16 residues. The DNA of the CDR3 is TGTGCCAGCAACCCCGGACTAGCGGGAGCCCACAATGAGCTGTTCTTC. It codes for CASNPGLAGAHNELFF.

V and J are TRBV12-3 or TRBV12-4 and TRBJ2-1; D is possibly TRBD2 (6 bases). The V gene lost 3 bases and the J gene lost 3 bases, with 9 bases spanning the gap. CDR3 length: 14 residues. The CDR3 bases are TGTGCCAGCAGTTTGCGGCGGGACTACAATGAGCAGTTCTTC. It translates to CASSLRRDYNEQFF.

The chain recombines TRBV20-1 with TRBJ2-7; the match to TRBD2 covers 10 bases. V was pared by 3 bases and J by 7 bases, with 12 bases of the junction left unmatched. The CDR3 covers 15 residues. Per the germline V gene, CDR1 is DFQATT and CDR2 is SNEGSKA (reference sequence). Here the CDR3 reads CSARGPAGGGMEQYF. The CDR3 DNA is TGCAGTGCTAGGGGACCAGCGGGGGGGGGAATGGAGCAGTACTTC.

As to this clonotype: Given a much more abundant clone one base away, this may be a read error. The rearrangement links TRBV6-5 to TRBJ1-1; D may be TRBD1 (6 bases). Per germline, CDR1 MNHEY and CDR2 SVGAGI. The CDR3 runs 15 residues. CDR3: CVSSYSGDMNTEAFF. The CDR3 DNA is TGTGTCAGCAGTTACTCGGGGGACATGAACACTGAAGCTTTCTTT.

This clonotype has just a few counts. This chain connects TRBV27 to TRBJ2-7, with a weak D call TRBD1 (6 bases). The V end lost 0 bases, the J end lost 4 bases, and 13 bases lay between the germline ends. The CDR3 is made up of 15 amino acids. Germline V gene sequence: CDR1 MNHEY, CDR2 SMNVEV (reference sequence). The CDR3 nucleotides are TGTGCCAGCAGTTTATCCTTGGGACAAGGATACGAGCAGTACTTC. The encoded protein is CASSLSLGQGYEQYF.

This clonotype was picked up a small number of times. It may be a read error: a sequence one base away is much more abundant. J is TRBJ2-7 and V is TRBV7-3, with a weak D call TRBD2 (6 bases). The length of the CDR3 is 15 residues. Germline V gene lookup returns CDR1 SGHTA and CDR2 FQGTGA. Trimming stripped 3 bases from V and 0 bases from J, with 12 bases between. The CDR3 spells CASSFLTSSSYEQYF. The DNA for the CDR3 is TGTGCCAGCAGCTTCTTGACTAGTTCCTCCTACGAGCAGTACTTC.

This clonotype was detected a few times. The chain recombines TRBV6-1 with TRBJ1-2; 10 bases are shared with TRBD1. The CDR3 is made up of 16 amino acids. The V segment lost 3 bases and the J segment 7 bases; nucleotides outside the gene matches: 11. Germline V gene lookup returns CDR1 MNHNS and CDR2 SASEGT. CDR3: CASSELVTGGARGYTF. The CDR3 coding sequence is TGTGCCAGCAGTGAGCTGGTGACAGGGGGCGCGCGTGGCTACACCTTC.

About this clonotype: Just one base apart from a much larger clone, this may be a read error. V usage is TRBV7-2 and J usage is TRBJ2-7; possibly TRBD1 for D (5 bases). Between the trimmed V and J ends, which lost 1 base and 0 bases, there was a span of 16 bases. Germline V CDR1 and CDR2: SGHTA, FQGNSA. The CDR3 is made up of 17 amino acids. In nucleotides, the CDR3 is TGTGCCAGCAGCTTAGATCGACAGCGTCGGAGCTCCTACGAGCAGTACTTC. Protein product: CASSLDRQRRSSYEQYF.

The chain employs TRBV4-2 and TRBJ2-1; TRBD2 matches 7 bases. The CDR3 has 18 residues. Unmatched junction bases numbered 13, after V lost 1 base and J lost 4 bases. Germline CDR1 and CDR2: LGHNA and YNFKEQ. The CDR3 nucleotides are TGTGCCAGCAGCCAAGGCATCGGCAGCGGGGTCGCTTACAATGAGCAGTTCTTC. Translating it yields CASSQGIGSGVAYNEQFF.

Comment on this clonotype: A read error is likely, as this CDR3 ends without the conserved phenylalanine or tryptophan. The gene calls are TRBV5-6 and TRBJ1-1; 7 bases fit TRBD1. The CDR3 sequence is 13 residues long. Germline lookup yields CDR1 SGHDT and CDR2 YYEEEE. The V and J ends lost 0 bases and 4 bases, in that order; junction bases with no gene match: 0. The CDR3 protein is CASSLDRGTEAFS. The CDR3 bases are TGTGCCAGCAGCTTGGACAGGGGCACTGAAGCTTTCTCT.

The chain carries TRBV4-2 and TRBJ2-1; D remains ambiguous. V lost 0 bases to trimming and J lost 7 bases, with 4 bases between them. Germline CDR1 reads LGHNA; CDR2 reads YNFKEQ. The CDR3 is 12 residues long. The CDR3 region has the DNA TGTGCCAGCAGCCAAGATAGGAATGAGCAGTTCTTC. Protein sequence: CASSQDRNEQFF.

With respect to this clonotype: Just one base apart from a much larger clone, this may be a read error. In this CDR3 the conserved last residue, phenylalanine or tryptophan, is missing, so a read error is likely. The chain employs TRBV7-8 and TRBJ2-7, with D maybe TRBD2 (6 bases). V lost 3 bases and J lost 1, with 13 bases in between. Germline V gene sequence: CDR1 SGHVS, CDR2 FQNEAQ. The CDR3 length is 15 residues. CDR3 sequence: CASSLWWGTSYEQYL. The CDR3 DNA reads TGTGCCAGCAGCTTGTGGTGGGGGACTTCCTACGAGCAGTACCTC.

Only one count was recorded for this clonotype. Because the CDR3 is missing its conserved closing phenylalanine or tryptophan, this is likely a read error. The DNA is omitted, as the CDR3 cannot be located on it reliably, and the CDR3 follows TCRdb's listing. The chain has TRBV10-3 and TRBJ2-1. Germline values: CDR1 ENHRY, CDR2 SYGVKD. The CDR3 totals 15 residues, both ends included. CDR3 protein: CAIGEVGSKYNEQFL.

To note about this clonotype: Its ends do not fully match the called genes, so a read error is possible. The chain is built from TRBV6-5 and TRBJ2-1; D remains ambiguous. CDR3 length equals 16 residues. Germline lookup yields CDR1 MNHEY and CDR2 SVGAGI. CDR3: CASGYSFSIESDEQLF. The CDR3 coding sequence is TGTGCCAGCGGTTACTCGTTTTCGATAGAAAGCGATGAGCAGCTCTTC.

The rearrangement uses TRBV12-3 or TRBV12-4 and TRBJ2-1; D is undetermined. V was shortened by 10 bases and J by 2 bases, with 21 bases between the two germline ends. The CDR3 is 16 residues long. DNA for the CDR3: TGTGCCACCGGTGATCTTATACTCTTGACCTACAATGAGCAGTTCTTC. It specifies CATGDLILLTYNEQFF.

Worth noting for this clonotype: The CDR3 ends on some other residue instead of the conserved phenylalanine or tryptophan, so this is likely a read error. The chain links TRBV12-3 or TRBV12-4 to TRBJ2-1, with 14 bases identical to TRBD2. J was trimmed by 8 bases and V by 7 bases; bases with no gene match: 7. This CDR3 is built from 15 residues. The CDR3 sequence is CASNLGLAGEDEQFI. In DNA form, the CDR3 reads TGTGCCAGCAACTTGGGACTAGCGGGAGAAGATGAGCAGTTCATC.

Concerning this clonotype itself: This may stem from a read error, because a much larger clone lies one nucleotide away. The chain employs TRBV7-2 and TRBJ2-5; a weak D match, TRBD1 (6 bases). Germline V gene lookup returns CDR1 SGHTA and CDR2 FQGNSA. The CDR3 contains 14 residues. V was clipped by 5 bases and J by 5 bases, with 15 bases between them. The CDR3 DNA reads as TGTGCCAGCAGCCGCGACAGGACCCAGGAGACCCAGTACTTC. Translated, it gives CASSRDRTQETQYF.

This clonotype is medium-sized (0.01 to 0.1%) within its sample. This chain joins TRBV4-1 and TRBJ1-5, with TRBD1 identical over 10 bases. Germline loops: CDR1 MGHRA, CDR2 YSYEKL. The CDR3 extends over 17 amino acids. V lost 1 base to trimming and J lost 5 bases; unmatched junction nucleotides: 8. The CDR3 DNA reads TGCGCCAGCAGCCAAGGGGCCAGACAGGGGGCGCATCAGCCCCAGCATTTT. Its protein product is CASSQGARQGAHQPQHF.

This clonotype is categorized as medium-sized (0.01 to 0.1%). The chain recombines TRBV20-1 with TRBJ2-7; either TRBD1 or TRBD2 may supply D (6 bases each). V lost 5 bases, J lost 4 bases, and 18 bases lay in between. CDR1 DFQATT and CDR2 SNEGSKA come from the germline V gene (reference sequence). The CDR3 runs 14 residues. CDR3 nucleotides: TGCAGTGCTCGGGGGCCAAAGGGGTATTACGAGCAGTACTTC. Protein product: CSARGPKGYYEQYF.

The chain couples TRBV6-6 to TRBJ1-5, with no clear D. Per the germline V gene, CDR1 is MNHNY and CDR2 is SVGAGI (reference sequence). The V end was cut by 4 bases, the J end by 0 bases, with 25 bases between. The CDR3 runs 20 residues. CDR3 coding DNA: TGTGCCAGCAGTTTACCCCAGACAAGCGAGGAAGATTATAGCAATCAGCCCCAGCATTTT. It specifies CASSLPQTSEEDYSNQPQHF.

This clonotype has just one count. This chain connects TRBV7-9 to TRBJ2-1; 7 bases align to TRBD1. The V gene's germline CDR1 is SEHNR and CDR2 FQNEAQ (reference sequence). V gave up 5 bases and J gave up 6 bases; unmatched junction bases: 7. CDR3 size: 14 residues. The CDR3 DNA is TGTGCCAGCAGCACCTGGACAGGCCCCAATGAGCAGTTCTTC. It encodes CASSTWTGPNEQFF.

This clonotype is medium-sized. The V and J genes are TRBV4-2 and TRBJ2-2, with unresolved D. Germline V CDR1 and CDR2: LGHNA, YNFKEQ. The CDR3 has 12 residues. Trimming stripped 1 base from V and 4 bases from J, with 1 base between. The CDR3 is CASSQGTGELFF. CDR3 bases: TGTGCCAGCAGCCAAGGCACCGGGGAGCTGTTTTTT.

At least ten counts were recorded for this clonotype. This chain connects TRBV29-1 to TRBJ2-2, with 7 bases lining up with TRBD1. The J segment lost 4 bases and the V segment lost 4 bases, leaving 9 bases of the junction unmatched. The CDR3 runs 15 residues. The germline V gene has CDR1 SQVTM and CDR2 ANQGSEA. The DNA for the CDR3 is TGCAGCGTTGCGATGACAGGGTCCCGCACCGGGGAGCTGTTTTTT. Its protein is CSVAMTGSRTGELFF.